The 27 T cell receptor beta chains given below trace back to one sample, sequenced in a study of T-cell reconstitution after alpha-beta-depleted transplantation in children (dated by TCRdb to about 2016). To prepare the library, PCR was applied. The data were produced on an Illumina HiSeq 2500. TCR library preparation used molecular barcoding, with unique molecular identifiers applied to normalize quantification of the TCRbeta repertoire. Using fastp trimming at Q25 and MiXCR clonotype assembly, TCRdb reanalyzed the public sequencing data and kept in-frame beta chains. Identical CDR3 protein sequences are pooled into one entry, listed with their most common genes and DNA. This sample holds under 300,000 distinct CDR3 sequences; 11% were observed only once. The ten largest clonotypes hold about a quarter of the sample. This sample's treatment or condition label indicates: allogeneic hematopoietic cell transplantation with graft depleted of TCRalphabeta T cells and CD19 B cells.

Sequenced here: peripheral blood, sampled 180 days after TCRalphabeta/CD19-depleted stem cell transplant. These TCRs come from a male patient aged 2 to 9 who had a stem cell transplant for chronic granulomatous disease, so the T cells may come from the graft donor.

This clonotype was seen a handful of times. This rearrangement joins TRBV20-1 to TRBJ2-1, with D perhaps TRBD2 (6 bases). V was trimmed by 2 bases and J by 7 bases, leaving 24 bases between them. Germline lookup yields CDR1 DFQATT and CDR2 SNEGSKA (reference sequence). The CDR3 covers 17 residues. DNA of the CDR3: TGCAGTGCTAGACCCTCCCCGACGGAGGGCTGGGGAAATGAGCAGTTCTTC. Protein sequence: CSARPSPTEGWGNEQFF.

There are many counts of this clonotype. The rearrangement links TRBV9 to TRBJ1-1; D is ambiguous. The germline gives CDR1 SGDLS, CDR2 YYNGEE. V was pared by 3 bases and J by 2 bases, with 5 bases between. CDR3 size: 12 residues. The CDR3, as DNA: TGTGCCAGCAGCGGACGAAACACTGAAGCTTTCTTT. It translates to CASSGRNTEAFF.

This clonotype was detected ten times or more. The chain uses TRBV7-9 and TRBJ1-2, with TRBD1 as a possible D gene (6 bases). CDR1 and CDR2 (germline): SEHNR, FQNEAQ (reference sequence). V shed 5 bases and J shed 4 bases, with 14 bases lying between them. The CDR3 contains 14 residues. The CDR3, as DNA: TGTGCCAGCAGCCCAAAGGGGGAAGGCTATGGCTACACCTTC. Translated, it gives CASSPKGEGYGYTF.

This clonotype has ten or more counts. The chain employs TRBV7-6 and TRBJ1-2; D is perhaps TRBD1 (6 bases). The V end was cut by 5 bases, the J end by 4 bases, with 14 bases between. Germline-derived CDR1 and CDR2 are SGHVS and FNYEAQ. The CDR3 extends over 14 amino acids. The CDR3 nucleotides read TGTGCCAGCAGCCTAGGGGGGGCCCGCTATGGCTACACCTTC. It yields the protein CASSLGGARYGYTF.

The sample holds many counts of this clonotype. V is TRBV9 and J is TRBJ1-2, with TRBD1 identical over 9 bases. Germline V gives CDR1 SGDLS, CDR2 YYNGEE. Trimming at V came to 6 bases and at J to 8 bases, leaving 20 bases not matched to a gene. The CDR3 spans 17 residues. The CDR3 region has the DNA TGTGCCAGCACTCCTCGGGGGACAGGGCAAGTATCGGGCGGCTACACCTTC. Translated, it gives CASTPRGTGQVSGGYTF.

The sample holds many counts of this clonotype. The rearrangement uses TRBV10-1 and TRBJ2-2; D call uncertain. Germline lookup yields CDR1 WNHNN and CDR2 SYGVQD (reference sequence). This CDR3 has 13 amino acids. Trimming pared 4 bases from V and 5 bases from J, leaving 8 bases between. The CDR3 coding sequence is TGCGCCAGCAGTGGTGGGAATACCGGGGAGCTGTTTTTT. This codes for CASSGGNTGELFF.

This clonotype came up many times. The chain carries TRBV12-3 or TRBV12-4 and TRBJ1-1; possibly TRBD1 for D (6 bases). The CDR3 runs to 16 residues. Trimming pared 5 bases from V and 4 bases from J, leaving 20 bases between. In DNA form, the CDR3 reads TGTGCCAGCAGTGTTATACAGGGATGGAGAACCACTGAAGCTTTCTTT. Encoded protein: CASSVIQGWRTTEAFF.

This clonotype has at least ten counts. The chain joins TRBV7-2 to TRBJ1-3; D ambiguous. Germline CDR1 SGHTA, CDR2 FQGNSA. The CDR3 contains 15 residues. V was cut by 5 bases and J by 0 bases, with 11 bases left in between. CDR3 amino acids: CASSRSVTSGNTIYF. The CDR3 bases are TGTGCCAGCAGCCGATCGGTCACCTCTGGAAACACCATATATTTT.

Many counts were recorded for this clonotype. V gene TRBV12-3 or TRBV12-4 combines with J gene TRBJ2-3; maybe TRBD2 (5 bases). This CDR3 is 13 amino acids long. V was trimmed by 3 bases and J by 1 base, leaving 5 bases between them. CDR3 nucleotide sequence: TGTGCCAGCAGTTTCGGGGGCACAGATACGCAGTATTTT. Protein: CASSFGGTDTQYF.

This clonotype has ten or more counts. This chain joins TRBV5-1 and TRBJ2-7; D could derive from TRBD1 or TRBD2 (5 bases each). V was pared by 3 bases and J by 2 bases, with 12 bases between. From germline, CDR1 is SGHRS and CDR2 YFSETQ. CDR3 length equals 14 residues. The CDR3 loop reads CASSSGTAAYEQYF. In DNA, the CDR3 is TGCGCCAGCAGCTCCGGGACGGCCGCCTACGAGCAGTACTTC.

Only one count was recorded for this clonotype. V and J are TRBV19 and TRBJ2-1, with D perhaps matching TRBD1 (5 bases). Trimming cost V 6 bases and J 5 bases, with 14 bases left between them. The CDR3 is made up of 14 amino acids. Germline CDR1 is LNHDA and CDR2 is SQIVND (reference sequence). CDR3 in DNA: TGTGCCAGTAGCCTCAGACAGCGAGACAATGAGCAGTTCTTC. Its translation is CASSLRQRDNEQFF.

This clonotype was detected ten times or more. The V and J genes are TRBV10-3 and TRBJ2-6; 7 bases map to TRBD1. This CDR3 has 15 amino acids. Trimming at V came to 8 bases and at J to 0 bases, leaving 4 bases not matched to a gene. Germline assignment: CDR1 ENHRY and CDR2 SYGVKD. The CDR3 is CAIRPGGSGANVLTF. CDR3 nucleotide sequence: TGTGCCATCCGACCAGGGGGCTCTGGGGCCAACGTCCTGACTTTC.

This clonotype was detected many times. This chain connects TRBV7-4 to TRBJ2-7, with 7 bases lining up with TRBD1. Trimming cost V 7 bases and J 3 bases; bases outside gene matches: 9. This CDR3 is built from 14 residues. Germline loops: CDR1 SGHVT, CDR2 SQSDAQ. The CDR3 spells CASIYRDRCYEQYF. CDR3 bases: TGTGCCAGCATCTACCGGGACAGATGCTACGAGCAGTACTTC. The full variable domain, its missing parts supplied by reference TRBV7-4 and TRBJ2-7, is GAGVSQSPRYKVAKRGRDVALRCDSISGHVTLYWYRQTLGQGSEVLTYSQSDAQRDKSGRPSGRFSAERPERSVSTLKIQRTEQGDSAVYLCASIYRDRCYEQYFGPGTRLTVT.

This clonotype appeared many times. The chain carries TRBV12-3 or TRBV12-4 and TRBJ1-4; D not resolved. The CDR3 sequence is 14 residues long. The V and J ends lost 6 bases and 8 bases respectively, with 16 bases between them. CDR3 region: CASSRQEGVEKLFF. In nucleotides, the CDR3 is TGTGCCAGCAGCCGCCAGGAGGGTGTAGAAAAACTGTTTTTT.

This clonotype occurred a few times. This chain links TRBV2 with TRBJ2-7; D may be TRBD1 (6 bases). The CDR3 totals 14 residues. Germline V gene data show CDR1 as SNHLY and CDR2 as FYNNEI. The V end was cut by 6 bases, the J end by 2 bases, with 14 bases between. DNA of the CDR3: TGTGCCAGCAGCGAATTCGGGACAACCTACGAGCAGTACTTC. It yields the protein CASSEFGTTYEQYF.

This clonotype was recorded at least ten times. This sequence joins TRBV20-1 and TRBJ2-1, with 13 bases that match TRBD2. Germline values: CDR1 DFQATT, CDR2 SNEGSKA (reference sequence). The CDR3 length is 16 residues. The V gene end was trimmed by 1 base and the J gene end by 6 bases; junction bases not matched to a gene: 6. CDR3 sequence: CSARGLAGGIGNEQFF. CDR3 in DNA: TGCAGTGCTAGAGGACTAGCGGGAGGTATTGGCAATGAGCAGTTCTTC.

This clonotype was seen ten or more times. CDR3 loop: CASLGVAGGKSTDTQYF. As DNA, the CDR3 is TGTGCCAGCCTTGGGGTAGCGGGAGGGAAGAGCACAGATACGCAGTATTTT. The rearrangement uses TRBV7-8 and TRBJ2-3; the match to TRBD2 covers 11 bases. CDR1 SGHVS and CDR2 FQNEAQ come from the germline V gene. CDR3 length: 17 amino acids. Trimming cost V 8 bases and J 0 bases; bases outside gene matches: 10.

This clonotype has ten or more counts. Germline is not matched at one junction end, which may reflect a read error. This chain links TRBV7-7 with TRBJ2-5; possible D gene TRBD2, 6 bases. CDR3 length equals 14 residues. Per germline, CDR1 SSHAT and CDR2 FNYEAQ (reference sequence). CDR3 coding DNA: TGTGCTAGCAGCTCTCGCCGCGGGATGGAGACCCAGTACTTC. Its translation is CASSSRRGMETQYF.

This clonotype was seen a few times. This chain connects TRBV5-4 to TRBJ2-4, with 10 nucleotides matching TRBD2. The CDR3 has 16 amino acids. V trimming: 2 bases; J trimming: 4 bases; junction bases outside the gene matches: 6. CDR1 and CDR2 (germline): SGHNT, YYREEE (reference sequence). The CDR3 nucleotides read TGTGCCAGCAGCTTCTCTAGCGGGAGAGGGAAAAACATTCAGTACTTC. Encoded protein: CASSFSSGRGKNIQYF.

This clonotype was picked up many times. The genes are TRBV7-8 and TRBJ2-3; no firm D call. V lost 7 bases and J lost 7, with 9 bases in between. The CDR3 is made up of 11 amino acids. Germline CDR1 and CDR2: SGHVS and FQNEAQ. The CDR3 here is CASTADYTQYF. The CDR3, as DNA: TGTGCCAGCACCGCAGATTATACGCAGTATTTT.

This clonotype was counted many times. The chain uses TRBV11-2 and TRBJ2-3; possibly TRBD2 for D (5 bases). From germline, CDR1 is SGHAT and CDR2 FQNNGV. CDR3 size: 15 residues. V was shortened by 3 bases and J by 4 bases, with 14 bases between the two germline ends. The CDR3 loop is CASSFIAGGADTQYF. The DNA of the CDR3 is TGTGCCAGCAGCTTCATCGCGGGTGGTGCAGATACGCAGTATTTT.

This clonotype was seen a handful of times. The rearrangement joins TRBV3-1 to TRBJ2-7, with no clear D. Trimming removed 4 bases at V and 0 bases at J, with 13 bases between. The germline V gene has CDR1 LGHDT and CDR2 YNNKEL (reference sequence). The CDR3 consists of 15 residues. CDR3: CASSLSPGPSYEQYF. The CDR3 nucleotides read TGTGCCAGCAGCCTATCACCAGGCCCCTCCTACGAGCAGTACTTC.

The CDR3 DNA sequence: TGTGCCTGGAGCTACGACAGGGGGATTGAGGTCGAGCAGTACTTC. Amino acids: CAWSYDRGIEVEQYF. The gene calls are TRBV30 and TRBJ2-7; 9 nucleotides align to TRBD1. The CDR3 totals 15 residues. The V gene end was trimmed by 3 bases and the J gene end by 6 bases; junction bases not matched to a gene: 12. Germline V gene data show CDR1 as GTSNPN and CDR2 as SVGIG (reference sequence).

This clonotype was seen at least ten times. V is TRBV29-1 and J is TRBJ2-1; D uncertain. The CDR3 runs to 15 residues. Trimming stripped 1 base from V and 4 bases from J, with 14 bases between. CDR1 is SQVTM and CDR2 is ANQGSEA in the germline V gene. Here the CDR3 reads CSVEARLRPYNEQFF. Here the CDR3 DNA reads TGCAGCGTTGAAGCCCGTTTGCGCCCATACAATGAGCAGTTCTTC.

There are a few counts of this clonotype. This chain joins TRBV5-5 and TRBJ1-5; no clear D. This CDR3 has 13 residues. Between the trimmed V and J ends, which lost 4 bases and 9 bases, there was a span of 14 bases. Germline CDR1 and CDR2: SGHKS and YYEKEE (reference sequence). The CDR3 reads CASSLGTEMPQHF. The DNA of the CDR3 is TGTGCCAGCAGCCTTGGCACGGAAATGCCCCAGCATTTT.

The sample holds many counts of this clonotype. This chain uses TRBV6-5 with TRBJ2-7, with 7 nucleotides matching TRBD1. The CDR3 totals 15 residues. V lost 2 bases to trimming and J lost 2 bases; unmatched junction nucleotides: 6. Per the germline V gene, CDR1 is MNHEY and CDR2 is SVGAGI. CDR3 DNA sequence: TGTGCCAGCAGTTACGAACTGGGACAGACCTACGAGCAGTACTTC. Encoded protein: CASSYELGQTYEQYF.

This clonotype was observed at least ten times. The V and J genes are TRBV28 and TRBJ2-2; D is perhaps TRBD1 (7 bases). The CDR3 is 16 amino acids. Germline V gene data show CDR1 as MDHEN and CDR2 as SYDVKM. The V gene lost 2 bases and the J gene lost 0 bases, with 10 bases spanning the gap. This CDR3 is CASSLARGANTGELFF. Written as DNA, the CDR3 is TGTGCCAGCAGTTTAGCCAGGGGGGCGAACACCGGGGAGCTGTTTTTT. The complete variable domain, with remaining parts taken from reference TRBV28 and TRBJ2-2, reads DVKVTQSSRYLVKRTGEKVFLECVQDMDHENMFWYRQDPGLGLRLIYFSYDVKMKEKGDIPEGYSVSREKKERFSLILESASTNQTSMYLCASSLARGANTGELFFGEGSRLTVL.